The clone carrying this TCR beta chain ranks as medium-sized. These data originate in a study of glioma-infiltrating T cells. Using RNA template, CDR3s of TCR alpha and beta were amplified with iRepertoire arm-PCR. TCRdb recomputed calls from the multiplex PCR reads with MiXCR, one row per CDR3 protein. Among approximately 12,000 distinct CDR3 sequences, roughly 29% were seen once, and the ten largest hold roughly 42%. CDR3 length: 16 residues. The trim removed 0 bases at V and 8 bases at J, leaving 10 bases unmatched. From germline, CDR1 is LGHNA and CDR2 YNFKEQ. V and J are TRBV4-2 and TRBJ1-2; 9 bases fit TRBD1. The source material was glioma tissue, nonneoplastic brain tissue, or PBMCs (not recorded which). The clonotype originates from a human donor with low-grade glioma or glioblastoma, undergoing nonglioma brain surgery, or in good health (not recorded which). The CDR3 DNA reads as TGTGCCAGCAGCCAAGATCCGGGACAGGGATCAGTGGGCTACACCTTC. Amino acids: CASSQDPGQGSVGYTF.